Following are 4 T cell receptor beta chains from one sample sequenced in a study of T cells in Graves' hyperthyroidism and ophthalmopathy. Template material for amplifying TCR beta CDR3 regions consisted of RNA transcripts. TCR CDR3 regions were first amplified by RT-PCR with HTBI primers. Via MiXCR, TCRdb re-called the multiplex PCR reads, giving one row per CDR3 protein. This table holds 310,000 or so distinct CDR3 sequences, around 15% found once. Sequences were obtained from blood. The source of these receptors is a woman aged 60-75 years with Graves' ophthalmopathy.

The rearrangement links TRBV27 to TRBJ1-1; 10 bases line up with TRBD1. CDR3 length equals 20 residues. The V and J ends lost 1 base and 1 base, in that order; junction bases with no gene match: 15. The germline V gene encodes CDR1 MNHEY and CDR2 SMNVEV (reference sequence). CDR3 nucleotide sequence: TGTGCCAGCAGTTTATATGGGGTCCGGGACAGGGGCCTGAAGAACACTGAAGCTTTCTTT. Its translation is CASSLYGVRDRGLKNTEAFF.

This clonotype was counted at least ten times. The chain couples TRBV7-2 to TRBJ1-5, with D possibly being TRBD1 (6 bases). The CDR3 runs 16 residues. The germline CDR1 and CDR2 sequences are SGHTA and FQGNSA. V was cut by 2 bases and J by 7 bases, with 18 bases left in between. CDR3 amino acids: CASSLSRGGGQQPQHF. CDR3 nucleotide sequence: TGTGCCAGCAGCTTAAGTAGGGGAGGGGGTCAGCAGCCCCAGCATTTT.

Ten or more counts support this clonotype. The chain has TRBV18 and TRBJ2-7, with a tentative D call TRBD1 (6 bases). The CDR3 sequence is 13 residues long. V dropped 4 bases and J dropped 2 bases, with 9 bases sitting between them. Germline CDR1 is KGHSH and CDR2 is LQKENI. The CDR3 sequence: CASSQDSTYEQYF. The CDR3 region has the DNA TGTGCCAGCTCACAGGACAGTACCTACGAGCAGTACTTC.

At least ten counts were recorded for this clonotype. The gene calls are TRBV18 and TRBJ1-5; a weak D match, TRBD1 (5 bases). Germline lookup yields CDR1 KGHSH and CDR2 LQKENI. The CDR3 covers 13 residues. V lost 8 bases to trimming and J lost 13 bases, with 21 bases between them. CDR3 sequence (DNA): TGTGCCAGCCCCCCGACAGCCGGAAGAGGTCAGCATTTT. Its protein is CASPPTAGRGQHF.